The clone carrying this TCR beta chain was seen a handful of times. The antigen remains unidentified. TCRdb itself ran the 5' RACE reads through MiXCR, one entry per CDR3 protein. Among 450,000 or so distinct CDR3 sequences, roughly 20% were seen once, and the ten largest hold 7.5% to 9.5%. The CDR3 loop spans 15 amino acids. Germline V gene lookup returns CDR1 SEHNR and CDR2 FQNEAQ (reference sequence). Trimming shortened V by 4 bases and J by 5 bases, and 17 bases separated the two germline ends. The entry originates in a study of T-cell memory formation after mild COVID-19. Study-wide results and caveats: Clones that contracted from day 15 to 85 had balanced CD4/CD8; later expanders were CD4+ biased.

Specimen: PBMCs or a T cell subset sorted from them (not recorded which). This chain links TRBV7-9 with TRBJ2-5; TRBD2 might be the D (5 bases). The sequence was obtained from an adult woman who had mild COVID-19 (a few samples of this study predate the infection). Cell type and time point are not known. CDR3 loop: CASSSEQRPGETQYF. CDR3 nucleotide sequence: TGTGCCAGCAGCTCTGAGCAGCGCCCGGGGGAGACCCAGTACTTC. The entire variable domain, with the rest obtained from reference TRBV7-9 and TRBJ2-5, is as follows: DTGVSQNPRHKITKRGQNVTFRCDPISEHNRLYWYRQTLGQGPEFLTYFQNEAQLEKSRLLSDRFSAERPKGSFSTLEIQRTEQGDSAMYLCASSSEQRPGETQYFGPGTRLLVL.